These T cell receptor beta chains were read from a single sample in a study of blood T cell repertoires in COVID-19. Profiling relied on immunoSEQ multiplex PCR, and the TCRdb table lists in-frame clones only, not all of them. The table includes approximately 150,000 clones, about 88% detected once. Material: peripheral blood. The source of these receptors is a woman aged 80 or over with acute or convalescent COVID-19. The CDR3 runs from the conserved cysteine through the conserved F or W. The D gene is left open where the match is weak. Clone size appears in some rows only: once, few, many, or a class for an expanded clone.

>TRBJ2-3|TRBV14|.|.
CASSRGWAGTVGDTQYF
TGTGCCAGCAGCCGAGGTTGGGCGGGGACGGTTGGAGATACGCAGTATTTT
>TRBJ1-4|TRBV9|TRBD1|few
CASSTIVDGQGLEKLFF
TGTGCCAGCAGCACAATCGTTGACGGACAGGGGTTGGAAAAACTGTTTTTT
>TRBJ2-1|TRBV4-1|TRBD2|.
CASSPSSSSGGYNEQFF
TGCGCCAGCAGCCCTTCGAGCAGTAGCGGGGGCTACAATGAGCAGTTCTTC
>TRBJ2-3|TRBV5-6|.|.
CASSLGRLISDTQYF
TGTGCCAGCAGCTTGGGGCGGCTAATATCAGATACGCAGTATTTT
>TRBJ2-2|TRBV5-1|.|.
CASSPGTANTGELFF
TGCGCCAGCAGCCCAGGGACTGCGAACACCGGGGAGCTGTTTTTT
>TRBJ2-5|TRBV4-1|TRBD2|.
CASSQAGAGLKETQYF
TGCGCCAGCAGCCAAGCCGGAGCGGGATTAAAAGAGACCCAGTACTTC
>TRBJ1-3|TRBV19|.|.
CASTPTFTGNTIYF
TGTGCCAGTACCCCGACATTTACTGGAAACACCATATATTTT
>TRBJ1-3|TRBV3-1/TRBV3-2|.|.
CASSLTGGRGVGNTIYF
TGTGCCAGCAGCCTCACTGGGGGCAGGGGAGTAGGAAACACCATATATTTT
>TRBJ2-3|TRBV2|.|.
CASSAGKKKDTQYF
TGTGCCAGCAGCGCCGGGAAAAAAAAGGATACGCAGTATTTT
>TRBJ2-6|TRBV28|.|.
CASSLIGSGANVLTF
TGTGCCAGCAGTTTAATCGGCTCTGGGGCCAACGTCCTGACTTTC
>TRBJ2-1|TRBV28|.|.
CASSFRRGDEQFF
TGTGCCAGCAGTTTTCGGAGAGGCGATGAGCAGTTCTTC
>TRBJ2-2|TRBV7-2|TRBD2|few
CASSLTLAGGSGELFF
TGTGCCAGCAGCTTAACCCTTGCGGGGGGGTCCGGGGAGCTGTTTTTT
>TRBJ2-6|TRBV5-1|TRBD1|.
CASSLAGTGVIPSGANVLTF
TGCGCCAGCAGCTTGGCCGGGACAGGGGTAATCCCCTCTGGGGCCAACGTCCTGACTTTC
>TRBJ2-2|TRBV9|.|.
CASSVALNTGELFF
TGTGCCAGCAGCGTAGCTTTGAACACCGGGGAGCTGTTTTTT
>TRBJ2-7|TRBV5-4|.|.
CASSLKNILPYEQYF
TGTGCCAGCAGCTTGAAGAACATCCTCCCCTACGAGCAGTACTTC
>TRBJ1-6|TRBV15|.|.
CATSRDGQLSSYNSPLHF
TGTGCCACCAGCAGAGATGGGCAGCTATCCTCCTATAATTCACCCCTCCACTTT
>TRBJ1-1|TRBV7-8|.|.
CASSPQGHRAFF
TGTGCCAGCAGCCCCCAGGGGCATCGGGCTTTCTTT
>TRBJ1-1|TRBV3-1/TRBV3-2|.|.
CASSQVAGYTEAFF
TGTGCCAGCAGCCAAGTAGCGGGCTACACTGAAGCTTTCTTT
>TRBJ2-2|TRBV12-3/TRBV12-4|.|.
CASTSLAAGELFF
TGTGCCAGCACCTCCCTCGCGGCCGGGGAGCTGTTTTTT
>TRBJ2-7|TRBV28|.|.
CASSLSGTLLYPTEQYF
TGTGCCAGCAGTTTATCCGGGACACTATTGTACCCTACGGAGCAGTACTTC
>TRBJ2-3|TRBV20-1|TRBD2|.
CSASQREGRTDTQYF
TGCAGTGCTAGTCAGCGGGAGGGCCGCACAGATACGCAGTATTTT
>TRBJ1-3|TRBV30|.|.
CAWSSLPRQSSGNTIYF
TGTGCCTGGAGTTCCCTCCCGAGACAGAGCTCTGGAAACACCATATATTTT
>TRBJ2-3|TRBV28|TRBD2|.
CASSGASGRLGDTQYF
TGTGCCAGCAGTGGGGCTAGCGGGAGGTTGGGAGATACGCAGTATTTT
>TRBJ1-5|TRBV6-2/TRBV6-3|.|.
CASSYSSFRQTNQPQHF
TGTGCCAGCAGTTACTCCTCTTTTAGACAGACCAATCAGCCCCAGCATTTT
>TRBJ2-1|TRBV20-1|TRBD1|few
CSVTGPHEQFF
TGCAGCGTGACAGGGCCGCATGAGCAGTTCTTC
>TRBJ2-5|TRBV18|.|once
CASSPGGQETQYF
TGTGCCAGCTCACCGGGGGGTCAAGAGACCCAGTACTTC
>TRBJ1-1|TRBV5-1|TRBD1|.
CASSPGQVNTEAFF
TGCGCCAGCAGCCCGGGACAGGTGAACACTGAAGCTTTCTTT
>TRBJ2-5|TRBV2|TRBD1|.
CASTRGRSETQYF
TGTGCCAGCACGAGGGGGCGGTCAGAGACCCAGTACTTC
>TRBJ1-1|TRBV5-6|.|.
CASSLRWGATEAFF
TGTGCCAGCAGCTTAAGGTGGGGAGCCACTGAAGCTTTCTTT
>TRBJ2-1|TRBV29-1|TRBD1|.
CSYGQGYEQFF
TGCAGTTACGGACAGGGGTATGAGCAGTTCTTC
>TRBJ2-2|TRBV2|.|.
CASSKEGADTGELFF
TGTGCCAGCAGTAAGGAGGGGGCGGACACCGGGGAGCTGTTTTTT
>TRBJ1-2|TRBV7-2|.|.
CASSLEVSNRYYGYTF
TGTGCCAGCAGCTTAGAGGTATCGAACAGGTACTATGGCTACACCTTC
>TRBJ1-2|TRBV29-1|.|.
CSVDGGDTLNTSINYGYTF
TGCAGCGTTGATGGTGGGGACACCCTAAATACGAGCATTAACTATGGCTACACCTTC
>TRBJ1-3|TRBV5-6|.|.
CASSTGFSSGNTIYF
TGTGCCAGCAGCACAGGGTTTAGCTCTGGAAACACCATATATTTT
>TRBJ1-2|TRBV4-1|.|.
CASSRINRDGGYTF
TGCGCCAGCAGCCGGATAAACAGGGACGGTGGCTACACCTTC
>TRBJ2-3|TRBV30|.|once
CAWRGGIPSTDTQYF
TGTGCCTGGAGGGGGGGAATCCCTAGCACAGATACGCAGTATTTT
>TRBJ2-7|TRBV28|TRBD1|once
CASSFLSPQDRVCEQYF
TGTGCCAGCAGTTTCTTATCCCCGCAAGACAGGGTTTGCGAGCAGTACTTC
>TRBJ2-3|TRBV5-1|TRBD2|few
CASSLALAGSGTDTQYF
TGCGCCAGCAGCTTGGCATTAGCGGGGAGTGGCACAGATACGCAGTATTTT
>TRBJ2-5|TRBV7-2|.|.
CASSSSYRVGQETQYF
TGTGCCAGCAGCTCTTCCTACAGGGTAGGGCAAGAGACCCAGTACTTC
>TRBJ2-1|TRBV30|TRBD1|.
CACRGQGYGEQFF
TGTGCCTGCCGGGGACAGGGATATGGTGAGCAGTTCTTC
>TRBJ1-4|TRBV2|.|.
CASGREKGGWEKLFF
TGTGCCAGCGGTCGTGAGAAAGGGGGATGGGAAAAACTGTTTTTT
>TRBJ2-7|TRBV10-1|TRBD1|.
CASSALTGGSYEQYF
TGCGCCAGCAGTGCCTTGACAGGGGGCTCCTACGAGCAGTACTTC
>TRBJ2-7|TRBV9|.|.
CASSVGYNLRGAYEQYF
TGTGCCAGCAGCGTAGGTTATAATTTGCGGGGAGCCTACGAGCAGTACTTC
>TRBJ2-2|TRBV5-1|.|.
CASRRTQDTGELFF
TGCGCCAGCAGACGTACTCAGGACACCGGGGAGCTGTTTTTT
>TRBJ1-1|TRBV18|.|.
CASSPVQGGGTEAFF
TGTGCCAGCTCACCCGTGCAAGGGGGGGGCACTGAAGCTTTCTTT
>TRBJ1-4|TRBV4-1|.|once
CASSQDNNEKLFF
TGCGCCAGCAGCCAAGACAATAATGAAAAACTGTTTTTT
>TRBJ1-5|TRBV5-8|.|.
CASSLETAQPQHF
TGTGCCAGCAGCTTGGAAACAGCTCAGCCCCAGCATTTT
>TRBJ1-2|TRBV6-5|.|few
CASSYARDYGYTF
TGTGCCAGCAGTTACGCCAGGGACTATGGCTACACCTTC
>TRBJ1-2|TRBV19|.|.
CASSIQGNYGYTF
TGTGCCAGTAGTATTCAGGGAAACTATGGCTACACCTTC
>TRBJ1-1|TRBV29-1|TRBD1|.
CSAGQGGTEAFF
TGCAGCGCCGGACAGGGGGGCACTGAAGCTTTCTTT
>TRBJ2-7|TRBV13|.|.
CASSLQGPKASEQYF
TGTGCCAGCAGCTTACAGGGTCCTAAGGCGTCCGAGCAGTACTTC
>TRBJ2-1|TRBV11-2|TRBD2|.
CASSSFKGLAGSEQFF
TGTGCCAGCAGCTCTTTTAAGGGGCTAGCGGGGAGTGAGCAGTTCTTC
>TRBJ2-2|TRBV6-5|.|.
CASSYYSLLGAGELFF
TGTGCCAGCAGTTATTACTCGCTGCTCGGAGCCGGGGAGCTGTTTTTT